The clone carrying this T cell receptor (beta chain) showed up just once. V gave up 3 bases and J gave up 5 bases, with 19 bases separating them. This CDR3 spans 16 amino acids. CDR1 and CDR2 (germline): LGHDT, YNNKEL (reference sequence). Authors' data handling: Reference gene primer amplification gave estimated nucleated cell counts. Profiling relied on immunoSEQ multiplex PCR, and the TCRdb table lists in-frame clones only, not all of them. The V and J calls and clone size come from that table; D and trimming were worked out from the DNA. The table records 85,000 to 110,000 clones, roughly nine tenths of them present only once. This sample stems from a study of blood T cell repertoires in COVID-19. About the research overall: The samples span acute and convalescent COVID-19 from the United States, Italy and Spain. T cells, B-cell-depleted T cells, or PBMCs supplied cDNA or gDNA.

The sequence came from an elderly woman in a cohort sampled during active COVID-19. The chain couples TRBV3-1 (or the pseudogene TRBV3-2) to TRBJ1-1, with TRBD1 as a possible D gene (5 bases). The material sequenced was peripheral blood. DNA for the CDR3: TGTGCCAGCAGCCACGCCGGCCGTTGGGGGGGAACTGAAGCTTTCTTT. It is translated as CASSHAGRWGGTEAFF.